A selection of T cell receptor beta chains follows, all from one sample in a study of blood T cells in healthy people across ages. One entry per CDR3 protein results from TCRdb running MiXCR on the 5' RACE reads. The table records around 2 million distinct CDR3 sequences, about 39% of them present only once. Sequenced sample: blood. The source is a human donor in good health. The CDR3 runs from the conserved cysteine through the conserved F or W. A D gene is named only where the DNA matches it firmly. The listing skips clone size in some rows; elsewhere it reads once, few, many or a size class.

J	V	D	size	CDR3	DNA
TRBJ2-7	TRBV25-1	TRBD2	.	CASSEVAGVGEQYF	TGTGCCAGCAGTGAGGTAGCGGGGGTGGGCGAGCAGTACTTC
TRBJ2-7	TRBV27	.	.	CASSKGPDEQYF	TGTGCCAGCAGTAAGGGTCCGGACGAGCAGTACTTC
TRBJ2-7	TRBV28	.	.	CASTPPRSSYEQYF	TGTGCCAGCACCCCCCCCAGAAGCTCCTACGAGCAGTACTTC
TRBJ2-1	TRBV20-1	TRBD2	few	CSAGLAADNEQFF	TGCAGTGCCGGGCTAGCGGCGGACAATGAGCAGTTCTTC
TRBJ2-3	TRBV18	TRBD2	.	CASSPARTSGARGDTQYF	TGTGCCAGCTCACCGGCCCGGACTAGCGGGGCGAGGGGGGATACGCAGTATTTT
TRBJ2-1	TRBV20-1	.	.	CSAGTVGSYNEQFF	TGCAGTGCTGGTACGGTGGGTTCCTACAATGAGCAGTTCTTC
TRBJ1-5	TRBV7-9	TRBD1	.	CASSAGTGSNQPQHF	TGTGCCAGCAGCGCCGGGACAGGGAGCAATCAGCCCCAGCATTTT
TRBJ1-1	TRBV20-1	.	.	CSAGETEAFF	TGCAGTGCAGGCGAGACTGAAGCTTTCTTT
TRBJ2-3	TRBV7-2	TRBD1	few	CASSPEGQGGITDTQYF	TGTGCCAGCAGCCCAGAAGGACAGGGGGGGATCACAGATACGCAGTATTTT
TRBJ2-3	TRBV29-1	TRBD1	.	CSVELTRQGQRTDTQYF	TGCAGCGTTGAGTTGACCCGACAGGGGCAGAGGACAGATACGCAGTATTTT
TRBJ2-2	TRBV7-2	.	.	CAGSKYWERTGELFF	TGTGCCGGCAGCAAATACTGGGAAAGGACCGGGGAGCTGTTTTTT
TRBJ1-2	TRBV9	.	few	CASSVAESVNGYTF	TGTGCCAGCAGCGTAGCTGAGTCCGTCAATGGCTACACCTTC
TRBJ2-5	TRBV4-2	TRBD2	few	CASSQTSTSGEETQYF	TGTGCCAGCAGCCAGACCAGTACTAGCGGGGAGGAGACCCAGTACTTC
TRBJ1-4	TRBV5-4	.	few	CASSFGLSSNEKLFF	TGTGCCAGCAGCTTTGGATTATCGAGTAATGAAAAACTGTTTTTT
TRBJ2-7	TRBV29-1	.	many	CSVAEGSYEQYF	TGCAGCGTTGCAGAAGGTTCCTACGAGCAGTACTTC
TRBJ2-5	TRBV4-3	TRBD2	.	CASSPVAGEEQYF	TGCGCCAGCAGCCCAGTTGCGGGGGAGGAGCAGTACTTC
TRBJ2-7	TRBV6-2/TRBV6-3	TRBD1	few	CASQDRGPSYEQYF	TGTGCCAGCCAAGACAGGGGGCCTTCCTACGAGCAGTACTTC
TRBJ1-5	TRBV4-3	.	.	CASSQDWGTQPQHF	TGCGCCAGCAGCCAAGATTGGGGGACACAGCCCCAGCATTTT
TRBJ2-7	TRBV29-1	.	.	CSVERGQGLHYEQYF	TGCAGCGTTGAACGGGGGCAGGGTTTGCACTACGAGCAGTACTTC
TRBJ2-5	TRBV20-1	TRBD1	.	CSAITPKTGEETQYF	TGCAGTGCTATCACCCCAAAGACAGGGGAAGAGACCCAGTACTTC
TRBJ2-1	TRBV4-2	.	.	CASSLKLGPTGEQFF	TGTGCCAGCAGCCTCAAGTTGGGCCCCACGGGTGAGCAGTTCTTC
TRBJ2-2	TRBV7-9	.	.	CASPPRLTPNTGELFF	TGTGCCAGCCCTCCAAGGTTAACTCCGAACACCGGGGAGCTGTTTTTT
TRBJ1-1	TRBV7-6	.	.	CASTFLNAEAFF	TGTGCCAGCACCTTCCTGAACGCTGAAGCTTTCTTT
TRBJ2-5	TRBV7-3	.	few	CASSLTGSREETQYF	TGTGCCAGCAGCTTAACCGGCTCCAGGGAAGAGACCCAGTACTTC
TRBJ2-3	TRBV4-3	.	.	CTSRRSELGSTDTQYF	TGCACCAGCAGACGCTCGGAGCTAGGGAGCACAGATACGCAGTATTTT
TRBJ2-4	TRBV7-2	.	few	CASSFGGGIRQYF	TGTGCCAGCAGCTTTGGTGGGGGGATTAGGCAGTACTTC
TRBJ2-3	TRBV7-2	.	many	CASSKDSSPSDTQYF	TGTGCCAGCAGCAAGGACAGCTCCCCATCAGATACGCAGTATTTT
TRBJ1-5	TRBV3-1	.	.	CANSQAFQNQPQHF	TGTGCCAACAGCCAAGCTTTTCAGAATCAGCCCCAGCATTTT